The entry below describes one T cell receptor (beta chain). Antigen specificity is unknown. This CDR3 has 16 residues. V lost 6 bases and J lost 0; bases outside the gene matches: 3. The data stem from a study of blood T cells in healthy people across ages. Notes on the study in general: A roughly linear age-dependent decrease characterized TCR beta diversity per million T cells.

With a J-beta primer mix and a sample-barcoded 5' primer, a second PCR ran about 7 to 11 cycles. Every cDNA molecule bore a tag from a template-switch adaptor containing 12 random nucleotides. TCRdb used MiXCR to reprocess the 5' RACE reads, holding one entry per CDR3 protein. The sample yields about 800,000 distinct CDR3 sequences, roughly 25% seen once. The same data also went into a second study, on T cells of mothers and their children. This second study notes: Related and unrelated pairs show TCR recombination output that thymic selection shapes similarly.

This TCR derives from a boy under 18 in good health. The specimen sequenced was blood. V gene TRBV12-3 or TRBV12-4 combines with J gene TRBJ2-3; 13 bases match TRBD2. The CDR3 bases are TGTGCCAGCAGACTAGCGGGGGGGCTCAGCACAGATACGCAGTATTTT. Translated, it gives CASRLAGGLSTDTQYF.